One and the same sample provided the 23 T cell receptor beta chains below, sequenced in a study of T cell changes during pregnancy in multiple sclerosis. The protocol was immunoSEQ multiplex PCR, while the TCRdb copy is restricted to in-frame clones and leaves out a portion. Altogether some 28,000 clones are present, roughly 89% being singletons, with the ten largest covering roughly 3%. Sequenced material: CD4+ T cells from peripheral blood mononuclear cells, taken in the first trimester of pregnancy. These receptors were taken from a female donor in good health, enrolled as a control in a pregnancy study.

The chain recombines TRBV29-1 with TRBJ1-1; possibly TRBD1 for D (6 bases). Between the trimmed V and J ends, which lost 7 bases and 4 bases, there was a span of 16 bases. CDR3 length equals 13 residues. Germline CDR1 reads SQVTM; CDR2 reads ANQGSEA. CDR3 sequence: CSARQVEGTEAFF. The CDR3 DNA follows: TGCAGCGCCCGACAGGTCGAGGGCACTGAAGCTTTCTTT. Filled out from reference TRBV29-1 and TRBJ1-1, the complete variable domain reads SAVISQKPSRDICQRGTSLTIQCQVDSQVTMMFWYRQQPGQSLTLIATANQGSEATYESGFVIDKFPISRPNLTFSTLTVSNMSPEDSSIYLCSARQVEGTEAFFGQGTRLTVV.

V usage is TRBV6-6 and J usage is TRBJ2-7; 10 bases map to TRBD1. Germline CDR1 MNHNY, CDR2 SVGAGI (reference sequence). The CDR3 runs 15 residues. With 1 base clipped from V and 5 bases from J, the junction kept 5 bases outside the gene matches. CDR3 loop: CASSYLGQGINEQYF. DNA for the CDR3: TGTGCCAGCAGTTACTTGGGACAGGGGATCAACGAGCAGTACTTC.

The chain recombines TRBV28 with TRBJ1-5, with D tentatively TRBD1 (5 bases). This CDR3 has 18 residues. V was cut by 5 bases and J by 2 bases, with 22 bases left in between. In germline, CDR1 is MDHEN, CDR2 SYDVKM. CDR3 sequence: CASSPTKGRGRGNQPQHF. CDR3 DNA sequence: TGTGCCAGCAGTCCTACGAAGGGAAGGGGTAGGGGCAATCAGCCCCAGCATTTT.

This clone showed up just once. The chain combines TRBV7-2 with TRBJ1-1, with 7 bases that match TRBD1. The CDR3 length is 16 residues. CDR1 and CDR2 from the germline V gene are SGHTA and FQGNSA. V lost 1 base and J lost 2; bases outside the gene matches: 7. CDR3 region: CASSLVQGQLNTEAFF. DNA of the CDR3: TGTGCCAGCAGCTTAGTCCAGGGACAGTTAAACACTGAAGCTTTCTTT.

V gene TRBV7-9 combines with J gene TRBJ1-3, with a tentative D call TRBD1 (5 bases). The length of the CDR3 is 15 residues. Germline lookup yields CDR1 SEHNR and CDR2 FQNEAQ (reference sequence). The V end lost 4 bases, the J end lost 0 bases, and 10 bases lay between the germline ends. The CDR3 sequence: CASSWDFSSGNTIYF. As DNA, the CDR3 is TGTGCCAGCAGCTGGGACTTTAGCTCTGGAAACACCATATATTTT. Filled out from reference TRBV7-9 and TRBJ1-3, the complete variable domain reads DTGVSQNPRHKITKRGQNVTFRCDPISEHNRLYWYRQTLGQGPEFLTYFQNEAQLEKSRLLSDRFSAERPKGSFSTLEIQRTEQGDSAMYLCASSWDFSSGNTIYFGEGSWLTVV.

The chain is built from TRBV7-2 and TRBJ1-6; TRBD1 might be the D (5 bases). The V end was cut by 2 bases, the J end by 7 bases, with 9 bases between. This CDR3 region has 14 residues. Germline-derived CDR1 and CDR2 are SGHTA and FQGNSA. CDR3 DNA sequence: TGTGCCAGCAGCTTAATGGGGCAGAATTCACCCCTCCACTTT. Its protein is CASSLMGQNSPLHF.

The chain carries TRBV4-2 and TRBJ2-3; weak D call: TRBD2 (5 bases). This CDR3 spans 17 amino acids. Between the trimmed V and J ends, which lost 5 bases and 1 base, there was a span of 19 bases. Germline values: CDR1 LGHNA, CDR2 YNFKEQ. The CDR3: CASSERPRAAGTDTQYF. The CDR3 nucleotides read TGTGCCAGCAGCGAACGACCCCGTGCAGCGGGCACAGATACGCAGTATTTT.

The chain has TRBV7-6 and TRBJ2-5; 12 bases align to TRBD2. Germline trimming cut 6 bases from V and 3 bases from J; bases unmatched to any gene: 5. There are 15 residues in the CDR3. Per the germline V gene, CDR1 is SGHVS and CDR2 is FNYEAQ. The CDR3 DNA reads as TGTGCCAGCAGAGATCTAGCGGGGGGGGAAGAGACCCAGTACTTC. Amino acid sequence: CASRDLAGGEETQYF.

Only one count was recorded for this clone. The chain uses TRBV6-4 and TRBJ1-6, with D possibly TRBD1 on 5 matching bases. The V end was cut by 4 bases, the J end by 7 bases, with 11 bases between. The CDR3 consists of 14 residues. In germline, CDR1 is MRHNA, CDR2 SNTAGT. The DNA of the CDR3 is TGTGCCAGCAGTGCGAATCCAGGGAATTCACCCCTCCACTTT. Translating gives CASSANPGNSPLHF.

The chain links TRBV27 to TRBJ1-5; possible D gene TRBD1, 5 bases. CDR3 length: 14 residues. Germline V CDR1 and CDR2: MNHEY, SMNVEV (reference sequence). The V and J ends lost 1 base and 2 bases respectively, with 6 bases between them. The CDR3, as DNA: TGTGCCAGCAGTTTATGGGGCCGCAATCAGCCCCAGCATTTT. Its protein is CASSLWGRNQPQHF.

This chain uses TRBV6-5 with TRBJ1-4, with 7 bases matching TRBD1. Germline lookup yields CDR1 MNHEY and CDR2 SVGAGI. The CDR3 is 14 amino acids. J gave up 8 bases and V 6 bases, and 9 bases lay outside the gene matches. CDR3: CASRLDRVGEKLFF. DNA for the CDR3: TGTGCCAGCAGATTAGACAGGGTGGGGGAAAAACTGTTTTTT.

The chain combines TRBV7-9 with TRBJ2-3; D not resolved. V shed 5 bases and J shed 6 bases, with 6 bases lying between them. The V gene's germline CDR1 is SEHNR and CDR2 FQNEAQ (reference sequence). The CDR3 contains 11 residues. The CDR3 spells CASSRRDTQYF. For the CDR3, the DNA is TGTGCCAGCAGCCGCCGGGATACGCAGTATTTT.

The chain combines TRBV5-1 with TRBJ1-1; D is perhaps TRBD1 (6 bases). Germline CDR1 SGHRS, CDR2 YFSETQ. The V gene lost 7 bases and the J gene lost 1 base, with 11 bases spanning the gap. The CDR3 loop spans 13 amino acids. This CDR3 is CASYPQGNTEAFF. The CDR3 DNA follows: TGCGCCAGCTACCCACAGGGGAACACTGAAGCTTTCTTT.

In its sample, this clone is medium-sized. The V and J genes are TRBV6-1 and TRBJ1-2; D ambiguous. The CDR3 is made up of 12 amino acids. Trimming cost V 7 bases and J 7 bases, with 13 bases left between them. CDR1 and CDR2 (germline): MNHNS, SASEGT. CDR3 DNA: TGTGCCAGCATGACGGGAGTGGGTGGCTACACCTTC. It specifies CASMTGVGGYTF.

The V gene is TRBV27, the J gene TRBJ2-1; 12 positions match TRBD1. V shed 8 bases, J shed 7 bases, and the junction held 6 bases outside the gene matches. Per the germline V gene, CDR1 is MNHEY and CDR2 is SMNVEV (reference sequence). This CDR3 spans 14 amino acids. The CDR3 sequence: CASPRDRGPNEQFF. For the CDR3, the DNA is TGTGCCAGCCCCCGGGACAGGGGGCCTAATGAGCAGTTCTTC.

This clone was counted only a few times. The rearrangement links TRBV9 to TRBJ1-1; D may be TRBD1 (5 bases). V shed 0 bases and J shed 8 bases, with 11 bases lying between them. Per the germline V gene, CDR1 is SGDLS and CDR2 is YYNGEE. The CDR3 is 13 residues long. This CDR3 reads CASSVVGAGEAFF. The CDR3 nucleotides read TGTGCCAGCAGCGTAGTAGGGGCGGGGGAAGCTTTCTTT.

CDR3 DNA: TGTGCCAGCAGCTTATTGTCGGGGACCCAGTACTTC. This encodes CASSLLSGTQYF. This rearrangement joins TRBV7-2 to TRBJ2-5; no firm D call. Germline CDR1 reads SGHTA; CDR2 reads FQGNSA. The ends were cut back, 2 bases at V and 7 bases at J, with 8 bases in the middle. The CDR3 totals 12 residues.

The chain recombines TRBV4-1 with TRBJ2-7; TRBD2 agrees at 7 bases. Germline V gene data show CDR1 as MGHRA and CDR2 as YSYEKL. V was pared by 0 bases and J by 6 bases, with 5 bases of the junction left unmatched. The CDR3 consists of 14 residues. The CDR3, as DNA: TGCGCCAGCAGCCAAGATTGGGGAGGGAGCGAGCAGTACTTC. Residues: CASSQDWGGSEQYF.

The genes are TRBV18 and TRBJ2-7; D is perhaps TRBD1 (7 bases). The CDR3 runs 14 residues. Germline loops: CDR1 KGHSH, CDR2 LQKENI. Deletions cut 4 bases from V and 5 bases from J, with 15 bases between. CDR3 bases: TGTGCCAGCTCACTGGCCGCGGGACAGAACGAGCAGTACTTC. This sequence encodes CASSLAAGQNEQYF.

This rearrangement joins TRBV18 to TRBJ1-6, with D possibly TRBD1 on 5 matching bases. Per germline, CDR1 KGHSH and CDR2 LQKENI. The CDR3 sequence is 13 residues long. Trimming stripped 3 bases from V and 16 bases from J, with 16 bases between. CDR3 nucleotides: TGTGCCAGCTCACCTAGGGACTTAGAAGATCTCCACTTT. Translated: CASSPRDLEDLHF.

This sequence joins TRBV19 and TRBJ2-7, with no clear D. CDR3 length: 14 residues. V lost 2 bases to trimming and J lost 0 bases, with 8 bases between them. Germline values: CDR1 LNHDA, CDR2 SQIVND (reference sequence). The CDR3 DNA is TGTGCCAGTAGTATACAGGCCAGCTCCTACGAGCAGTACTTC. It yields the protein CASSIQASSYEQYF.

The CDR3 DNA sequence: TGTGCCAGCAGCTCACATACCGGGACAGGGGCAGATACGCAGTATTTT. It is translated as CASSSHTGTGADTQYF. This chain connects TRBV13 to TRBJ2-3; 10 bases align to TRBD1. V was pared by 4 bases and J by 4 bases, with 8 bases of the junction left unmatched. CDR1 is PRHDT, CDR2 FYEKMQ, per germline (reference sequence). The CDR3 is made up of 16 amino acids.

Written as DNA, the CDR3 is TGTGCCAGCAGACAACAGGGGAGAAATGAAAAACTGTTTTTT. Translated, it gives CASRQQGRNEKLFF. V usage is TRBV6-5 and J usage is TRBJ1-4; 7 positions match TRBD1. Unmatched junction bases numbered 6, after V lost 6 bases and J lost 5 bases. The germline V gene has CDR1 MNHEY and CDR2 SVGAGI. The CDR3 is 14 amino acids.